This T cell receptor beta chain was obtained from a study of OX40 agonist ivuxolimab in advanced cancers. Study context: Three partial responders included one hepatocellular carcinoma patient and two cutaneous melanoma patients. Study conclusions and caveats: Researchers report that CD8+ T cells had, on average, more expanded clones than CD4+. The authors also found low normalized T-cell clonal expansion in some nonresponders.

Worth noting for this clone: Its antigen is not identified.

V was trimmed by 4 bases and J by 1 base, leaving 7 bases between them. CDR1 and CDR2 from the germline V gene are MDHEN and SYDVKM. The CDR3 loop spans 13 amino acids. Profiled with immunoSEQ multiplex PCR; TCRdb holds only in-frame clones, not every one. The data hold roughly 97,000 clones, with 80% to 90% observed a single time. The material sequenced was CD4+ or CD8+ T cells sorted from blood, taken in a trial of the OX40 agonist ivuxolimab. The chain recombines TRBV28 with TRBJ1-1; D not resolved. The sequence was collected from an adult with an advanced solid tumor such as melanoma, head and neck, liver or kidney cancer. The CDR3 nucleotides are TGTGCCAGCAGTTCGAAGCGGAACACTGAAGCTTTCTTT. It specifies CASSSKRNTEAFF.